This entry lists 26 T cell receptor beta chains sequenced from one sample in a study of cytomegalovirus exposure and HLA in healthy donors. The study ran its PCR with 60 Vbeta and 13 Jbeta primers. The assay was immunoSEQ multiplex PCR, and TCRdb's table has in-frame clones only and misses some. Counted here are 150,000 to 200,000 clones, 77% occurring once; the ten biggest clones make up 1.2% to 1.5%. Sequenced material: PBMCs. Receptor source: a woman aged 25 to 39 in good health and CMV-seropositive.

The rearrangement links TRBV6-5 to TRBJ1-1; D gene unclear. Germline-derived CDR1 and CDR2 are MNHEY and SVGAGI. This CDR3 comprises 14 residues. Trimming took off 9 bases at V and 0 bases at J, with 14 bases between the two ends. As DNA, the CDR3 is TGTGCCAGTTCGTCAACAGATATGAACACTGAAGCTTTCTTT. Its protein product is CASSSTDMNTEAFF.

This sequence joins TRBV30 and TRBJ2-7; 11 bases fit TRBD1. Germline assignment: CDR1 GTSNPN and CDR2 SVGIG (reference sequence). V dropped 5 bases and J dropped 2; count of bases not matched to a gene: 5. The CDR3 is 14 residues long. In DNA, the CDR3 is TGTGCCTGGGGACAGGGGGCTTGGACCTACGAGCAGTACTTC. Translating gives CAWGQGAWTYEQYF.

The rearrangement links TRBV6-4 to TRBJ2-3, with TRBD1 identical over 10 bases. Germline lookup yields CDR1 MRHNA and CDR2 SNTAGT. CDR3 size: 16 residues. J lost 4 bases, V lost 0 bases, and 4 bases had no gene match. CDR3: CASSDSRTGGADTQYF. The CDR3 coding sequence is TGTGCCAGCAGTGACTCCCGGACAGGGGGGGCAGATACGCAGTATTTT.

As concerns this clone: At one end, the junction sequence differs from germline, possibly due to a read error. This sample also contains other DNA sequences that code for the same CDR3. The chain couples TRBV2 to TRBJ1-4; possible D gene TRBD1, 5 bases. The CDR3 runs to 14 residues. Per the germline V gene, CDR1 is SNHLY and CDR2 is FYNNEI. The CDR3 loop reads CASSSRGVDEKLFF. CDR3 sequence (DNA): TGTGCCAGCAGTTCACGGGGGGTCGATGAAAAGCTGTTTTTT.

This chain joins TRBV5-1 and TRBJ2-5; TRBD2 is a possible D gene (5 bases). V was cut by 4 bases and J by 2 bases, with 15 bases left in between. Germline V lookup: CDR1 SGHRS, CDR2 YFSETQ. CDR3 length equals 15 residues. CDR3 bases: TGCGCCAGCAGCGGGAAGAGCGGTCCTCAAGAGACCCAGTACTTC. Protein: CASSGKSGPQETQYF.

The chain has TRBV4-1 and TRBJ2-7, with 7 bases aligning to TRBD2. Germline V gene lookup returns CDR1 MGHRA and CDR2 YSYEKL. The CDR3 is made up of 15 amino acids. V dropped 1 base and J dropped 4; count of bases not matched to a gene: 7. CDR3 in DNA: TGCGCCAGCAGCCAAGGGGCTAGCGGATCTTACGAGCAGTACTTC. Its protein product is CASSQGASGSYEQYF.

V is TRBV18 and J is TRBJ2-7, with 10 bases lining up with TRBD2. This CDR3 is built from 15 residues. J was trimmed by 2 bases and V by 5 bases; bases with no gene match: 6. Germline-derived CDR1 and CDR2 are KGHSH and LQKENI. The CDR3 spells CASSYTSGVTYEQYF. The CDR3, as DNA: TGTGCCAGCTCATATACTAGCGGGGTTACCTACGAGCAGTACTTC.

V usage is TRBV6-6 and J usage is TRBJ2-3; tentatively, D is TRBD2 (6 bases). Germline CDR1 and CDR2: MNHNY and SVGAGI (reference sequence). Trimming stripped 10 bases from V and 1 base from J, with 15 bases between. The CDR3 totals 14 residues. The CDR3 reads CATWRGGGTDTQYF. CDR3 bases: TGTGCCACCTGGCGGGGCGGGGGCACAGATACGCAGTATTTT.

This clone showed up just a few times. The genes are TRBV7-8 and TRBJ2-4; TRBD2 matches at 7 bases. V gave up 5 bases and J gave up 6 bases; unmatched junction bases: 16. CDR1 is SGHVS, CDR2 FQNEAQ, per germline. The CDR3 sequence is 17 residues long. The CDR3 is CASSVAGDLQVRNIQYF. For the CDR3, the DNA is TGTGCCAGCAGCGTCGCGGGAGATCTCCAAGTTAGAAACATTCAGTACTTC.

The CDR3 region is CASSFPGVVGNTIYF. CDR3 nucleotide sequence: TGTGCCAGCAGTTTCCCAGGGGTAGTTGGAAACACCATATATTTT. V usage is TRBV28 and J usage is TRBJ1-3; D is perhaps TRBD1 (6 bases). Germline values: CDR1 MDHEN, CDR2 SYDVKM. The V end was cut by 3 bases, the J end by 3 bases, with 12 bases between. The CDR3 extends over 15 amino acids. Using reference TRBV28 and TRBJ1-3 for the parts outside the CDR3, the full variable domain is DVKVTQSSRYLVKRTGEKVFLECVQDMDHENMFWYRQDPGLGLRLIYFSYDVKMKEKGDIPEGYSVSREKKERFSLILESASTNQTSMYLCASSFPGVVGNTIYFGEGSWLTVV.

J is TRBJ2-7 and V is TRBV5-6; D unclear. In germline, CDR1 is SGHDT, CDR2 YYEEEE. The CDR3 consists of 14 residues. Trimming cost V 0 bases and J 2 bases, with 9 bases left between them. The CDR3 region is CASSLGGKPYEQYF. DNA for the CDR3: TGTGCCAGCAGCTTGGGAGGCAAGCCCTACGAGCAGTACTTC.

The J gene is TRBJ2-7, the V gene TRBV9; 9 nucleotides match TRBD2. Looked up from germline, CDR1 is SGDLS and CDR2 is YYNGEE. Losses at the gene ends were 5 bases for V and 6 bases for J; bases not matched to a gene: 6. The CDR3 length is 13 residues. The CDR3: CASSFSGSAEQYF. The CDR3 coding sequence is TGTGCCAGCAGTTTTAGCGGGAGCGCCGAGCAGTACTTC.

The V call is TRBV10-3, the J call TRBJ1-1; TRBD1 matches at 7 bases. After removal of 6 bases from V and 4 bases from J, the junction contained 5 bases not matched to a gene. The CDR3 is 13 residues long. From germline, CDR1 is ENHRY and CDR2 SYGVKD. The CDR3 loop reads CAISASGGTEAFF. DNA of the CDR3: TGTGCCATCAGCGCCTCAGGGGGCACTGAAGCTTTCTTT.

The gene calls are TRBV18 and TRBJ1-5; D is possibly TRBD1 (6 bases). The V end lost 3 bases, the J end lost 5 bases, and 8 bases lay between the germline ends. The germline V gene encodes CDR1 KGHSH and CDR2 LQKENI. This CDR3 spans 13 amino acids. CDR3 bases: TGTGCCAGCTCACCTTCAGGGGATCAGCCCCAGCATTTT. This translates into CASSPSGDQPQHF.

The CDR3 region has the DNA TGTGCCAGCTCACCTAGTAGACTAGCGGGAGCCGGTGAGCAGTACTTC. Its translation is CASSPSRLAGAGEQYF. This chain uses TRBV18 with TRBJ2-7, with 12 positions matching TRBD2. V dropped 3 bases and J dropped 7; count of bases not matched to a gene: 10. Germline assignment: CDR1 KGHSH and CDR2 LQKENI. The CDR3 runs to 16 residues.

The chain recombines TRBV9 with TRBJ2-7; a possible D gene is TRBD2 (5 bases). The germline CDR1 and CDR2 sequences are SGDLS and YYNGEE. The length of the CDR3 is 13 residues. The ends were cut back, 2 bases at V and 7 bases at J, with 13 bases in the middle. The CDR3, as DNA: TGTGCCAGCAGCGTTTCCGGGGAGAGGGAGCAGTACTTC. It is translated as CASSVSGEREQYF.

The chain carries TRBV4-3 and TRBJ2-5; perhaps TRBD2 as D (5 bases). Looked up from germline, CDR1 is LGHNA and CDR2 is YSLEER. Trimming took off 0 bases at V and 4 bases at J, with 12 bases between the two ends. The CDR3 covers 15 residues. The CDR3 region is CASSQDTALAETQYF. The CDR3 DNA reads as TGCGCCAGCAGCCAAGATACCGCGCTAGCAGAGACCCAGTACTTC.

The J gene is TRBJ1-1, the V gene TRBV4-1, with 8 nucleotides matching TRBD1. This CDR3 spans 15 amino acids. V was clipped by 6 bases and J by 6 bases; unmatched bases: 12. Germline V gene lookup returns CDR1 MGHRA and CDR2 YSYEKL. The DNA of the CDR3 is TGCGCCAGCAGACGGACAGGGCTTAATTCGGCTGAAGCTTTCTTT. Protein product: CASRRTGLNSAEAFF.

This clone was counted a few times. This chain joins TRBV9 and TRBJ2-1; TRBD2 agrees at 8 bases. CDR3 length: 16 residues. V shed 0 bases and J 10 bases; nucleotides not matched to a gene: 12. In germline, CDR1 is SGDLS, CDR2 YYNGEE. In DNA, the CDR3 is TGTGCCAGCAGCGTAGAGTTTGCAGCGGGAGTCACAGAGCAGTTCTTC. This gives the protein CASSVEFAAGVTEQFF. The full variable domain, in which reference TRBV9 and TRBJ2-1 provide the parts outside the CDR3, is DSGVTQTPKHLITATGQRVTLRCSPRSGDLSVYWYQQSLDQGLQFLIQYYNGEERAKGNILERFSAQQFPDLHSELNLSSLELGDSALYFCASSVEFAAGVTEQFFGPGTRLTVL.

The chain employs TRBV6-4 and TRBJ2-3; a possible D gene is TRBD2 (5 bases). V was pared by 0 bases and J by 3 bases, with 10 bases between. This CDR3 region has 15 residues. Germline V CDR1 and CDR2: MRHNA, SNTAGT. CDR3 region: CASSDSRSGTDTQYF. DNA of the CDR3: TGTGCCAGCAGTGACTCGAGATCGGGGACAGATACGCAGTATTTT.

The chain has TRBV29-1 and TRBJ1-1, with 7 positions matching TRBD1. This CDR3 is 21 amino acids long. Looked up from germline, CDR1 is SQVTM and CDR2 is ANQGSEA. Trimming at V came to 3 bases and at J to 0 bases, leaving 25 bases not matched to a gene. The CDR3 coding sequence is TGCAGCGTTGATCTACAACCGCGGGACAGCCTCCAATGGGGGATGAACACTGAAGCTTTCTTT. Its protein product is CSVDLQPRDSLQWGMNTEAFF.

The V and J genes are TRBV30 and TRBJ2-7; perhaps TRBD1 as D (7 bases). The germline CDR1 and CDR2 sequences are GTSNPN and SVGIG (reference sequence). This CDR3 is 11 amino acids long. Trimming removed 5 bases from V and 4 bases from J, with 9 bases in between. DNA for the CDR3: TGTGCCTGGGCGGGACAGTACGAGCAGTACTTC. Its translation: CAWAGQYEQYF.

The rearrangement links TRBV27 to TRBJ2-7; 8 nucleotides agree with TRBD2. Germline lookup yields CDR1 MNHEY and CDR2 SMNVEV (reference sequence). V shed 4 bases, J shed 3 bases, and the junction held 11 bases outside the gene matches. CDR3 length: 16 amino acids. The CDR3 bases are TGTGCCAGCAGTTCCCGTAGCGGGGCGCTAATCTACGAGCAGTACTTC. It codes for CASSSRSGALIYEQYF.

The rearrangement links TRBV11-2 to TRBJ2-5, with a possible D match to TRBD1 (5 bases). Germline lookup yields CDR1 SGHAT and CDR2 FQNNGV. The length of the CDR3 is 15 residues. V lost 5 bases and J lost 6, with 19 bases in between. The CDR3 nucleotides are TGTGCCAGCAGCCCGGTTCTTCAGGGTGGGCAGACCCAGTACTTC. This sequence encodes CASSPVLQGGQTQYF.

The gene calls are TRBV9 and TRBJ2-2, with 7 bases that match TRBD2. This CDR3 has 15 amino acids. V trimming: 4 bases; J trimming: 5 bases; junction bases outside the gene matches: 8. Germline V lookup: CDR1 SGDLS, CDR2 YYNGEE. The CDR3 loop reads CASSPGGTATGELFF. In nucleotides, the CDR3 is TGTGCCAGCAGCCCCGGGGGGACGGCTACCGGGGAGCTGTTTTTT.

The rearrangement links TRBV30 to TRBJ1-4; 7 bases fit TRBD1. The germline V gene has CDR1 GTSNPN and CDR2 SVGIG (reference sequence). The CDR3 totals 16 residues. The junction had 10 bases not matched to a gene; V was cut back by 2 bases and J by 4 bases. The CDR3 DNA reads as TGTGCCTGGAGTTTAGCTTCGGGACAGATTAATGAAAAACTGTTTTTT. This gives the protein CAWSLASGQINEKLFF.